The rows below give T cell receptor beta chains drawn from one sample of a study of blood T cell repertoires in COVID-19. Generated by immunoSEQ multiplex PCR, the TCRdb table keeps only in-frame clones and is missing some. The profile shows roughly 230,000 clones, around 90% of them singletons. Sequencing used peripheral blood. These receptors were collected from a man aged 30 to 39 with COVID-19, enrolled during active disease. The CDR3 runs from the conserved cysteine through the conserved F or W. D genes are given only for firm matches. Size is omitted from some rows. Given values are once, few, many or a class for expanded clones.

NA TRBJ1-3 TRBD1 TRBV5-5 TGTGCCAGCAGCCAAAAATCAGGGGGATCTGGAAACACCATATATTTT CASSQKSGGSGNTIYF
NA TRBJ1-2 NA TRBV3-1/TRBV3-2 TGTGCCAGCAGCCAAGTCAGGGGAGGCTACACCTTC CASSQVRGGYTF
once TRBJ2-1 NA TRBV18 TGTGCCAGCTCACCACCGGAAGGGGTCTCCTACAATGAGCAGTTCTTC CASSPPEGVSYNEQFF
NA TRBJ1-2 TRBD1 TRBV19 TGTGCCAGTAGTATACCGGGACAGGGGTATGGCTACACCTTC CASSIPGQGYGYTF
NA TRBJ2-7 TRBD1 TRBV9 TGTGCCAGCAGCAAACTCGGACAGGGGGCCCCCTACGAGCAGTACTTC CASSKLGQGAPYEQYF
few TRBJ1-6 NA TRBV27 TGTGCCAGCAGTCCGATGGAGGTGTCACCCCTCCACTTT CASSPMEVSPLHF
NA TRBJ1-3 NA TRBV7-9 TGTGCCAGCAGCCCAACCGGGGGTATTGAAAACACCATATATTTT CASSPTGGIENTIYF
NA TRBJ2-1 TRBD1 TRBV11-2 TGTGCCAGCAGCTCTACAGGGGGGTCCTACAATGAGCAGTTCTTC CASSSTGGSYNEQFF
NA TRBJ2-6 TRBD1 TRBV4-2 TGTGCCAGCAGCCGACAGGGTTCTGGGGCCAACGTCCTGACTTTC CASSRQGSGANVLTF
NA TRBJ1-2 NA TRBV6-6 TGTGCCAGCAGTTCGCGGGGGAGTTACTATGGCTACACCTTC CASSSRGSYYGYTF
NA TRBJ1-5 NA TRBV10-3 TGTGCCATCAGTGAAGGCAGGGGAAGTCAGCCCCAGCATTTT CAISEGRGSQPQHF
NA TRBJ2-7 NA TRBV7-2 TGTGCCAGCAGAGGAGACTCCTACGAGCAGTACTTC CASRGDSYEQYF
NA TRBJ2-5 NA TRBV6-5 TGTGCCAGCAGTTACTCGACAGGCCAAGAGACCCAGTACTTC CASSYSTGQETQYF
NA TRBJ1-3 NA TRBV27 TGTGCCAGCAGTTTATCGAAGGGGCTTGGTGGAAACACCATATATTTT CASSLSKGLGGNTIYF
NA TRBJ1-6 NA TRBV6-5 TGTGCCAGCGTCGTAGGCAGGGGCAATTCACCCCTCCACTTT CASVVGRGNSPLHF
NA TRBJ1-1 NA TRBV5-5 TGTGCCAGCAGCCCCCTTTTCGGACAGTCAAACACTGAAGCTTTCTTT CASSPLFGQSNTEAFF
NA TRBJ2-2 TRBD2 TRBV4-1 TGCGTCAGCAGCCAAGGTACTAGCGGGGAAGAGGAGCTGTTTTTT CVSSQGTSGEEELFF
NA TRBJ2-2 NA TRBV7-9 TGTGCCAGCAGCTTAGCCCCGGGGTTCCAAAGCACCGGGGAGCTGTTTTTT CASSLAPGFQSTGELFF
NA TRBJ1-4 NA TRBV9 TGTGCCAGCAGCAGCCCTGGGCAGGCAACTAATGAAAAACTGTTTTTT CASSSPGQATNEKLFF
NA TRBJ1-6 NA TRBV3-1/TRBV3-2 TGTGCCAGCAGCCAAGACGACAGAGCTAATTCACCCCTCCACTTT CASSQDDRANSPLHF
NA TRBJ1-5 NA TRBV4-1 TGCGCCAGCAGCCAAGACTTAGGGAGGGGGGACAATCAGCCCCAGCATTTT CASSQDLGRGDNQPQHF
NA TRBJ1-2 NA TRBV7-9 TGTGCCAGCAGCTTATCGGACACGAGGGGGTATGGCTACACCTTC CASSLSDTRGYGYTF
once TRBJ1-4 NA TRBV10-2 TGCGCCAGCAGCACAGGGTTATCGAGGGCTAATGAAAAACTGTTTTTT CASSTGLSRANEKLFF
NA TRBJ2-4 NA TRBV12-3/TRBV12-4 TGTGCCAGCAGTTTAGTCGGGGGAAACATTCAGTACTTC CASSLVGGNIQYF
NA TRBJ2-7 NA TRBV5-6 TGTGCCAGCAGCTTCCGCAGGGCCGAGCAGTACTTC CASSFRRAEQYF
NA TRBJ1-2 TRBD1 TRBV10-1 TGCGCCAGCAGTGAGACAGACAGGGACCATGGCTACACCTTC CASSETDRDHGYTF
NA TRBJ1-2 TRBD1 TRBV5-1 TGCGCCAGCAGCTTAAGAACCGGGACAGGGTATGGCTACACCTTC CASSLRTGTGYGYTF
NA TRBJ1-4 TRBD1 TRBV15 TGTGCCACCAGCAGAGGGGGACAGGGCCTGGGGAATGAAAAACTGTTTTTT CATSRGGQGLGNEKLFF
NA TRBJ1-3 NA TRBV5-5 TGTGCCAGCAGCTTTGGGGGGTTTTCTGGAAACACCATATATTTT CASSFGGFSGNTIYF